This T cell receptor beta chain was sequenced for a study of blood T cell repertoires in COVID-19 (dated by TCRdb to about 2020). Concerning the study at large: The collaborator samples originated in the United States, Italy and Spain and spanned the acute and convalescent phases of COVID-19. The prospective study material was composed of cDNA or gDNA derived from T cells, B-cell-depleted T cells, or PBMCs. The dataset comprised deeply sampled blood TCRbeta repertoires from subjects exposed to, actively infected with, or recovered from COVID-19. The repertoires were made available in a free public database intended to serve as a resource for research on the immune response to SARS-CoV-2. Samples were obtained from the ongoing ImmuneRACE study (first 160 participants) and from over 1,000 subjects provided by 6 global collaborators. A de-identified subject ID, COVID-19 status, age in years and sex were almost always included in the sample metadata. Where available, HLA class I and class II types were obtained from metadata supplied by the sample provider rather than from assay-based typing.

TCRbeta CDR3 regions were amplified from genomic DNA by means of the immunoSEQ Assay, a bias-controlled multiplex PCR. Concerning the study's data processing: The number of nucleated cells in each sample was estimated from the amplification of reference gene primers within the assay. To quantify the absolute abundance of each unique TCRbeta CDR3 rearrangement, sequence reads were collapsed and filtered. For each sample, productive Simpson clonality was calculated as the square root of Simpson's diversity index over productive rearrangements. TCRdb carries this immuneACCESS record with in-frame sequences only. Its versions omit some clonotypes, under half of them owing to an unresolved V gene in the studies checked, with the rest unexplained. The D gene and trimming were derived from the DNA, and the V and J assignments and clone size from that table. The sample contains under 400,000 clones, around 91% of them found a single time. The ten top clones hold approximately 7% of the sample.

Overall study outcomes, separate from this receptor: The amount of clinical and demographic metadata varied by source and participant and was provided uncurated.

On this clone: The target of this receptor is not known. No clone much larger than this one lies a single base away; base qualities are absent.

According to the germline V gene (reference sequence), CDR1 reads SGHKS and CDR2 reads YYEKEE. Trimming costs V 4 bases and J 7 bases, and their ends lie 15 bases apart. The CDR3, from cysteine to phenylalanine, totals 14 residues. This entry keeps only the CDR3 DNA: 42 bases, framed from base 1. Each collaborating institution followed its own protocols to collect whole blood in K2EDTA tubes. For TCRbeta analysis, collaborators shipped samples as frozen whole blood, isolated PBMCs, or DNA extracted from either of those sample types. Here the chain combines TRBV5-5 and TRBJ1-5, with no D gene named confidently. The sample was peripheral blood. This receptor was identified in a man between 18 and 35 years old with active or convalescent COVID-19. The nucleotide sequence reads TGTGCCAGCAGCCACTATGAGAGAAGACAGCCCCAGCATTTT. Translated, it gives CASSHYERRQPQHF.